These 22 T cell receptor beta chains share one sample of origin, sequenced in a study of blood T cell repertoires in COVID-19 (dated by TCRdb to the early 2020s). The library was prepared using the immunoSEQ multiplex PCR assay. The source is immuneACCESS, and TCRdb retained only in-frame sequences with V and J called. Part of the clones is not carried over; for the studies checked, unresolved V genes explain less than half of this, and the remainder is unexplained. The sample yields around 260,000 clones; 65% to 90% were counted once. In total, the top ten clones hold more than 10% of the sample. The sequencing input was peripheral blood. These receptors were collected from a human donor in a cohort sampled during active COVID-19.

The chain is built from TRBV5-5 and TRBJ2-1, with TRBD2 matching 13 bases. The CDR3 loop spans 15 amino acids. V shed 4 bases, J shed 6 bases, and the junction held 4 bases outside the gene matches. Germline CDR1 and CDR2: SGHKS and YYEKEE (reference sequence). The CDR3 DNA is TGTGCCAGCAGCCGGGGACTAGCGGGATCCAATGAGCAGTTCTTC. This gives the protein CASSRGLAGSNEQFF.

The CDR3 region has the DNA TGTGCCAGCAGTTACCTAGCGGCCAATGAGCAGTTCTTC. Residues: CASSYLAANEQFF. The gene calls are TRBV6-5 and TRBJ2-1; the match to TRBD2 covers 7 bases. The V gene's germline CDR1 is MNHEY and CDR2 SVGAGI. The ends lost 2 bases at V and 6 bases at J; junction bases unmatched: 1. The CDR3 loop spans 13 amino acids.

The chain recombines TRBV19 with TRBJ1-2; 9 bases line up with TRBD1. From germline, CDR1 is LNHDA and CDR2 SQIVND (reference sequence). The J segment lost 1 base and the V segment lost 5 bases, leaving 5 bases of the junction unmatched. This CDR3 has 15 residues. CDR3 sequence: CASSAWDRDNYGYTF. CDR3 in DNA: TGTGCCAGTAGTGCCTGGGACAGGGATAACTATGGCTACACCTTC.

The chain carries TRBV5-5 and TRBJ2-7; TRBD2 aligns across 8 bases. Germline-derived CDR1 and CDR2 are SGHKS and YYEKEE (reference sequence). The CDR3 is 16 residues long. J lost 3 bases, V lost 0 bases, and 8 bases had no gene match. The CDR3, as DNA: TGTGCCAGCAGCTTGGGCCCGGGACTAGGGGACTACGAGCAGTACTTC. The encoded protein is CASSLGPGLGDYEQYF.

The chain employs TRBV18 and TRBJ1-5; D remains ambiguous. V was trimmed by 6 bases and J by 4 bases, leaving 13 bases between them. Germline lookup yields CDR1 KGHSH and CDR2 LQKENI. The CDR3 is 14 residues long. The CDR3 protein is CASSSGRTNQPQHF. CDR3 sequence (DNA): TGTGCCAGCTCGTCCGGACGGACTAATCAGCCCCAGCATTTT.

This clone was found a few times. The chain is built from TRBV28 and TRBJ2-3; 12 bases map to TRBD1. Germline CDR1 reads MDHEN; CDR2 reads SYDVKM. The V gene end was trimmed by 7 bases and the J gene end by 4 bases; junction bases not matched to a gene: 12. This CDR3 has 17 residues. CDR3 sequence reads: CASNPGQGARVSDTQYF. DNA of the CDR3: TGTGCCAGCAATCCGGGACAGGGGGCGCGGGTGTCAGATACGCAGTATTTT.

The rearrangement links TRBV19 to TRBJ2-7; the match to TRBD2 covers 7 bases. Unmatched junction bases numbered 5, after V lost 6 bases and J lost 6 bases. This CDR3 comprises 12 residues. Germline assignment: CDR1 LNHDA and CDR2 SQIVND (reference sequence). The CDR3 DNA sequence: TGTGCCAGTAGGCGGGAGCTGGGCGAGCAGTACTTC. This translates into CASRRELGEQYF.

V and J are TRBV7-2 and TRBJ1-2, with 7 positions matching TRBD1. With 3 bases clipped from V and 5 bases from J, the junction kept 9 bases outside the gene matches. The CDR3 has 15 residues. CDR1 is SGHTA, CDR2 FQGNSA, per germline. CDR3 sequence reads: CASSFGGTARYGYTF. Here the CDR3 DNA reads TGTGCCAGCAGCTTCGGCGGGACAGCAAGATATGGCTACACCTTC.

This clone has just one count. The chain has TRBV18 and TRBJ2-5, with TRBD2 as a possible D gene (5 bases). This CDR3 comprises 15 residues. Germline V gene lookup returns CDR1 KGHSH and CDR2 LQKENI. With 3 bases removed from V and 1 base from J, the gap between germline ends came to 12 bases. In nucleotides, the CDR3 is TGTGCCAGCTCACCTACGCTAGCAGGCCAAGAGACCCAGTACTTC. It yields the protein CASSPTLAGQETQYF.

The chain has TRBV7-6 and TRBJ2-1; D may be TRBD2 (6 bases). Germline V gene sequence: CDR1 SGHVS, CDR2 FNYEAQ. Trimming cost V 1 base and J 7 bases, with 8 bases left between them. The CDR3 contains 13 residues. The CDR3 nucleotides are TGTGCCAGCAGCTTAGGGACTATTAATGAGCAGTTCTTC. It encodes CASSLGTINEQFF. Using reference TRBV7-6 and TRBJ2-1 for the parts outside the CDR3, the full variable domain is GAGVSQSPRYKVTKRGQDVALRCDPISGHVSLYWYRQALGQGPEFLTYFNYEAQQDKSGLPNDRFSAERPEGSISTLTIQRTEQRDSAMYRCASSLGTINEQFFGPGTRLTVL.

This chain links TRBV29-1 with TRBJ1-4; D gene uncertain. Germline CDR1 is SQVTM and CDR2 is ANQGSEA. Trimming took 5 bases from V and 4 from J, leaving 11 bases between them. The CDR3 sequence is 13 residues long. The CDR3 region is CSVPDTFNEKLFF. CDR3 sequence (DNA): TGCAGCGTTCCTGACACCTTTAATGAAAAACTGTTTTTT. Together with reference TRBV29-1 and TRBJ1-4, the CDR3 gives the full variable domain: SAVISQKPSRDICQRGTSLTIQCQVDSQVTMMFWYRQQPGQSLTLIATANQGSEATYESGFVIDKFPISRPNLTFSTLTVSNMSPEDSSIYLCSVPDTFNEKLFFGSGTQLSVL.

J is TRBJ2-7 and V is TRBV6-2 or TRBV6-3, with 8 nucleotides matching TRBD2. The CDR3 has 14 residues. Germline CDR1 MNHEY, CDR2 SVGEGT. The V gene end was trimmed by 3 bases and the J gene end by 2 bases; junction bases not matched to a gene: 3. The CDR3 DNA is TGTGCCAGCAGTTATTCTAGCGGGCCCTACGAGCAGTACTTC. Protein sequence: CASSYSSGPYEQYF.

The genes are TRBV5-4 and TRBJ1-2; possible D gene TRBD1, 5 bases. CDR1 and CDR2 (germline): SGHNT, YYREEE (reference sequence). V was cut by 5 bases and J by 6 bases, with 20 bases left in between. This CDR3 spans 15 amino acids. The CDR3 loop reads CASSRPGPRRDGYTF. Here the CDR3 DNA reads TGTGCCAGCAGTCGACCGGGACCAAGGAGGGATGGCTACACCTTC.

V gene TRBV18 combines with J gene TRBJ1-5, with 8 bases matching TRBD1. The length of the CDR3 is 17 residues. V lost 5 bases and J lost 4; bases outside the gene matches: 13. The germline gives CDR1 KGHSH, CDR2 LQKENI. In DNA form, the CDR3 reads TGTGCCAGCTCAAATTCAGGGGGCGCAAGATTTAATCAGCCCCAGCATTTT. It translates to CASSNSGGARFNQPQHF.

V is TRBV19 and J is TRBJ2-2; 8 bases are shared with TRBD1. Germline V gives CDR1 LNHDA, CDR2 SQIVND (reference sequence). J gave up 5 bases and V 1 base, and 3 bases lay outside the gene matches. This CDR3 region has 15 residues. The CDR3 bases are TGTGCCAGTAGTATAGGGAGACAGGGGACCGGGGAGCTGTTTTTT. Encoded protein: CASSIGRQGTGELFF.

The CDR3 DNA follows: TGCAGTGCCTCCGGACAGTTTGGCTACACCTTC. Translation: CSASGQFGYTF. The chain employs TRBV20-1 and TRBJ1-2; D perhaps matches TRBD1 (6 bases). CDR3 size: 11 residues. The V gene lost 6 bases and the J gene lost 7 bases, with 12 bases spanning the gap. Looked up from germline, CDR1 is DFQATT and CDR2 is SNEGSKA (reference sequence).

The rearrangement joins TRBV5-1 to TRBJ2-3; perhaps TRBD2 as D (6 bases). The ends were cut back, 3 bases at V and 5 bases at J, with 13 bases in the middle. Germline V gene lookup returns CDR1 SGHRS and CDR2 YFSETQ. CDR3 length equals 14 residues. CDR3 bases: TGCGCCAGCAGCTCGGGAGATTCCCAAGATACGCAGTATTTT. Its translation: CASSSGDSQDTQYF.

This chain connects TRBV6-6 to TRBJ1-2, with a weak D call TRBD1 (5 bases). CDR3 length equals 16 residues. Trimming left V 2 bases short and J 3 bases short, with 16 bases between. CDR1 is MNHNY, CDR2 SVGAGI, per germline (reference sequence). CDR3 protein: CASSYLHRGGDYGYTF. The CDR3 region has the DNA TGTGCCAGCAGTTACCTCCACCGGGGGGGGGACTATGGCTACACCTTC.

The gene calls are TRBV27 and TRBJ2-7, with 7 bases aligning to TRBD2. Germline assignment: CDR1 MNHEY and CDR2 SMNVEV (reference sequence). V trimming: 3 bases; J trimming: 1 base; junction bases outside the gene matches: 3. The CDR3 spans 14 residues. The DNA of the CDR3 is TGTGCCAGCAGTTTGTCGGGGGGATCCTACGAGCAGTACTTC. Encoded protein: CASSLSGGSYEQYF.

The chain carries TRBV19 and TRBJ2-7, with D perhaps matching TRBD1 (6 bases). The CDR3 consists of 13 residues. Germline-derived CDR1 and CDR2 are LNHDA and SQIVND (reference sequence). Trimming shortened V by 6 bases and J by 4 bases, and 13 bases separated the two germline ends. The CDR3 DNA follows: TGTGCCAGTAGGGACAGCCCACAGTACGAGCAGTACTTC. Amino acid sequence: CASRDSPQYEQYF.

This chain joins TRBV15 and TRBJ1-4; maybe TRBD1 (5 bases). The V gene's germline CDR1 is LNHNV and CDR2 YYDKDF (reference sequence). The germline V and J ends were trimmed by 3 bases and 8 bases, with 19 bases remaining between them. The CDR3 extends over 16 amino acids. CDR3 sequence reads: CATSSSSGTSGEKLFF. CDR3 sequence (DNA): TGTGCCACCAGCAGTTCGTCCGGGACTTCGGGGGAAAAACTGTTTTTT.

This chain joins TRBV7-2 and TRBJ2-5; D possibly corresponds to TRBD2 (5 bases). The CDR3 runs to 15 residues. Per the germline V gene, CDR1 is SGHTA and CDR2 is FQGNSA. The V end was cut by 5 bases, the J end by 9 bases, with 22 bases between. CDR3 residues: CASSVTSVSSGSQYF. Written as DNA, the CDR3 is TGTGCCAGCAGCGTCACGTCGGTATCCTCGGGGTCCCAGTACTTC. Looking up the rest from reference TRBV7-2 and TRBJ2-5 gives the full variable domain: GAGVSQSPSNKVTEKGKDVELRCDPISGHTALYWYRQSLGQGLEFLIYFQGNSAPDKSGLPSDRFSAERTGGSVSTLTIQRTQQEDSAVYLCASSVTSVSSGSQYFGPGTRLLVL.